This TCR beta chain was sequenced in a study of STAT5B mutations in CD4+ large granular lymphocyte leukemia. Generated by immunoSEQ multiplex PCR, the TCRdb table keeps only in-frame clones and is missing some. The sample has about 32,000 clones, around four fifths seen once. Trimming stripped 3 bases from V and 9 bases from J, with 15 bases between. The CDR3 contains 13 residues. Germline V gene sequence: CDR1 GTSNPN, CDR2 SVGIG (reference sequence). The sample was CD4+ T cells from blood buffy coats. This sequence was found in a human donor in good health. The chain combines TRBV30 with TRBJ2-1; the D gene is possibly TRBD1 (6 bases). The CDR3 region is CAWSANRVGEQFF. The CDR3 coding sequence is TGTGCCTGGAGCGCCAACAGGGTAGGTGAGCAGTTCTTC.